This T cell receptor beta chain was sequenced for a study of CXCR3-negative and CXCR3-positive naive CD8 T cells. Points from the study as a whole: Diversity proved comparably high across both naive subsets and much lower in memory CD8+ cells.

From germline, CDR1 is SQVTM and CDR2 ANQGSEA. The CDR3 has 15 amino acids. Note on this clonotype: Its antigen is still unknown.

All TRB cDNA libraries came from 5' RACE performed with UMI labels. TCRdb reprocessed the 5' RACE reads, keeping one entry per CDR3 protein, no DNA. The sample holds 90,000 to 100,000 distinct CDR3 sequences. The chain has TRBV29-1 and TRBJ1-1; TCRdb names TRBD1, which stays unverified in the absence of DNA. This receptor was obtained from a human donor in good health. Some clones in this sample may be carry-over from other donors' samples. The specimen was naive CXCR3- CD8+ T cells from blood. Subset meaning: CD45RO-CCR7+CD27+CD95- naive CD8+ T cells lacking CXCR3 (TNR3-). CDR3: CSVESGTGPNTEAFF.